Listed here are 28 T cell receptor beta chains from one sample, sequenced in a study of chemoradiotherapy in HPV16-positive cancers. Clones were read by immunoSEQ multiplex PCR, and TCRdb kept only the in-frame ones, dropping some. The data show tens of thousands of clones, with about 80% seen just once and 3.5% to 4% held by the top ten. The source material was blood, sampled from a patient who underwent chemoradiotherapy. All receptors derive from a human donor with HPV-associated anogenital cancer.

This clone was seen more than once but under ten times. The chain has TRBV18 and TRBJ1-1, with D possibly TRBD1 on 5 matching bases. This CDR3 contains 14 residues. V dropped 4 bases and J dropped 1 base, with 10 bases sitting between them. CDR1 is KGHSH, CDR2 LQKENI, per germline. The CDR3 nucleotides are TGTGCCAGCTCACAGGGGCAGACGAACACTGAAGCTTTCTTT. Amino acids: CASSQGQTNTEAFF.

This clone was picked up a small number of times. The chain carries TRBV4-1 and TRBJ1-2, with D unresolved. The CDR3 has 14 amino acids. CDR1 and CDR2 (germline): MGHRA, YSYEKL. V lost 1 base and J lost 4, with 10 bases in between. In nucleotides, the CDR3 is TGCGCCAGCAGCCAAGCCCCAGCCGCCTATGGCTACACCTTC. It is translated as CASSQAPAAYGYTF.

This chain uses TRBV5-4 with TRBJ1-4, with TRBD1 as a possible D gene (6 bases). Trimming cost V 4 bases and J 1 base, with 14 bases left between them. This CDR3 region has 16 residues. Germline lookup yields CDR1 SGHNT and CDR2 YYREEE (reference sequence). The CDR3 sequence is CASSLPEQGTNEKLFF. DNA for the CDR3: TGTGCCAGCAGCCTACCGGAACAGGGAACTAATGAAAAACTGTTTTTT.

This clone was seen only a few times. V and J are TRBV6-1 and TRBJ1-1; no clear D gene. Trimming removed 6 bases from V and 6 bases from J, with 20 bases in between. The CDR3 is 15 amino acids. The V gene's germline CDR1 is MNHNS and CDR2 SASEGT. The CDR3 region is CASSGTAWGGSEAFF. The CDR3 nucleotides are TGTGCCAGCAGCGGTACTGCGTGGGGAGGTTCTGAAGCTTTCTTT.

This sequence joins TRBV10-3 and TRBJ2-1; perhaps TRBD2 as D (5 bases). V gave up 2 bases and J gave up 12 bases, with 14 bases separating them. The CDR3 totals 13 residues. CDR1 and CDR2 from the germline V gene are ENHRY and SYGVKD. The CDR3 protein is CAISEDPIAGQFF. CDR3 in DNA: TGTGCCATCAGTGAGGACCCTATTGCGGGGCAGTTCTTC.

In its sample, this clone was seen once. V is TRBV28 and J is TRBJ2-6, with TRBD1 as a possible D gene (6 bases). V was pared by 5 bases and J by 2 bases, with 10 bases between. Germline values: CDR1 MDHEN, CDR2 SYDVKM. This CDR3 spans 15 amino acids. The CDR3 region has the DNA TGTGCCAGCAGTCGAACAGGGACTGGGGCCAACGTCCTGACTTTC. It encodes CASSRTGTGANVLTF.

The chain uses TRBV2 and TRBJ2-3; 10 nucleotides match TRBD1. Looked up from germline, CDR1 is SNHLY and CDR2 is FYNNEI. There are 16 residues in the CDR3. With V trimmed by 3 bases and J by 6 bases, 9 bases remained unmatched. The CDR3 reads CASSEDGTGVLDTQYF. The CDR3 coding sequence is TGTGCCAGCAGTGAGGACGGGACAGGGGTATTGGATACGCAGTATTTT.

This chain connects TRBV6-5 to TRBJ2-7, with 11 bases aligning to TRBD1. This CDR3 contains 15 residues. Trimming took 5 bases from V and 3 from J; bases not matched to a gene: 6. Germline values: CDR1 MNHEY, CDR2 SVGAGI. CDR3 loop: CASSRTGGPYYEQYF. CDR3 nucleotides: TGTGCCAGCAGTAGGACAGGGGGCCCGTACTACGAGCAGTACTTC.

V usage is TRBV6-5 and J usage is TRBJ2-7, with D unresolved. The CDR3 is 15 residues long. Per germline, CDR1 MNHEY and CDR2 SVGAGI. The V and J ends lost 4 bases and 3 bases respectively, with 16 bases between them. In nucleotides, the CDR3 is TGTGCCAGCAGTTCCCCCTCGCGCAGCCTCTACGAGCAGTACTTC. It yields the protein CASSSPSRSLYEQYF.

The chain couples TRBV2 to TRBJ1-1, with D uncertain. Germline V CDR1 and CDR2: SNHLY, FYNNEI. This CDR3 region has 13 residues. The V end was cut by 2 bases, the J end by 2 bases, with 6 bases between. For the CDR3, the DNA is TGTGCCAGCAGTGAAACCCTTAACACTGAAGCTTTCTTT. Translated, it gives CASSETLNTEAFF.

The genes are TRBV29-1 and TRBJ1-1, with 9 bases that match TRBD1. The CDR3 totals 11 residues. Germline CDR1 and CDR2: SQVTM and ANQGSEA. Trimming removed 7 bases from V and 10 bases from J; junction bases left unmatched: 7. The CDR3 nucleotides read TGCAGCGCTGGGACAGGGAGCGTAGCTTTCTTT. It translates to CSAGTGSVAFF.

The gene calls are TRBV6-6 and TRBJ2-7; 9 bases map to TRBD1. Looked up from germline, CDR1 is MNHNY and CDR2 is SVGAGI (reference sequence). Germline trimming cut 8 bases from V and 4 bases from J; bases unmatched to any gene: 12. This CDR3 is built from 15 residues. The CDR3: CASGDPGTGIYEQYF. As DNA, the CDR3 is TGTGCCAGCGGAGACCCCGGGACAGGGATTTACGAGCAGTACTTC.

The chain combines TRBV30 with TRBJ1-1, with 9 bases that match TRBD1. The CDR3 consists of 13 residues. Germline V gene data show CDR1 as GTSNPN and CDR2 as SVGIG (reference sequence). The junction had 5 bases not matched to a gene; V was cut back by 5 bases and J by 4 bases. The CDR3 DNA sequence: TGTGCCTGGGAAGGACAGGGGTCCACTGAAGCTTTCTTT. It specifies CAWEGQGSTEAFF.

Only a few counts were recorded for this clone. This chain connects TRBV7-3 to TRBJ2-3; 10 bases are a match to TRBD2. The germline V gene has CDR1 SGHTA and CDR2 FQGTGA. The CDR3 covers 14 residues. With V trimmed by 6 bases and J by 5 bases, 5 bases remained unmatched. CDR3 region: CASSKGTSVDTQYF. DNA of the CDR3: TGTGCCAGCAGTAAGGGGACTAGCGTAGATACGCAGTATTTT.

This chain joins TRBV19 and TRBJ1-6, with a tentative D call TRBD1 (5 bases). Germline loops: CDR1 LNHDA, CDR2 SQIVND (reference sequence). The V end lost 6 bases, the J end lost 0 bases, and 9 bases lay between the germline ends. The CDR3 has 15 residues. This chain's CDR3 is CASRTESSYNSPLHF. The CDR3 nucleotides read TGTGCCAGTAGGACAGAGAGCTCCTATAATTCACCCCTCCACTTT.

V and J are TRBV5-5 and TRBJ1-5; the D is unclear. The germline gives CDR1 SGHKS, CDR2 YYEKEE (reference sequence). The CDR3 consists of 13 residues. V was clipped by 2 bases and J by 7 bases, with 10 bases between them. The CDR3 coding sequence is TGTGCCAGCAGCTTTTTGAGCGGCCAGCCCCAGCATTTT. It is translated as CASSFLSGQPQHF.

This rearrangement joins TRBV6-6 to TRBJ2-1, with 8 bases aligning to TRBD2. Unmatched junction bases numbered 8, after V lost 0 bases and J lost 10 bases. This CDR3 contains 15 residues. The germline V gene has CDR1 MNHNY and CDR2 SVGAGI (reference sequence). For the CDR3, the DNA is TGTGCCAGCAGTTACTCGACTAGCGCTCAGGGAGAGCAGTTCTTC. Translating it yields CASSYSTSAQGEQFF.

The genes are TRBV5-1 and TRBJ2-1; D uncertain. The CDR3 loop spans 13 amino acids. CDR1 and CDR2 from the germline V gene are SGHRS and YFSETQ. The ends were cut back, 6 bases at V and 9 bases at J, with 16 bases in the middle. Written as DNA, the CDR3 is TGCGCCAGCAACTCCCGCACGAGGCGTGAGCAGTTCTTC. It yields the protein CASNSRTRREQFF.

The rearrangement joins TRBV4-1 to TRBJ1-4; D uncertain. Germline CDR1 MGHRA, CDR2 YSYEKL. Trimming took off 0 bases at V and 14 bases at J, with 16 bases between the two ends. This CDR3 spans 14 amino acids. CDR3 in amino acids: CASSQEGNTRSLFF. CDR3 DNA sequence: TGCGCCAGCAGCCAAGAAGGGAACACCCGGAGCCTGTTTTTT.

V usage is TRBV2 and J usage is TRBJ2-7, with 9 bases lining up with TRBD2. CDR1 and CDR2 (germline): SNHLY, FYNNEI. This CDR3 is built from 16 residues. Trimming cost V 2 bases and J 0 bases; bases outside gene matches: 5. CDR3 sequence reads: CASSEPGGGASYEQYF. CDR3 in DNA: TGTGCCAGCAGTGAACCTGGCGGGGGGGCCTCCTACGAGCAGTACTTC.

The chain carries TRBV2 and TRBJ1-1; weak D call: TRBD1 (5 bases). This CDR3 has 14 amino acids. Trimming left V 2 bases short and J 4 bases short, with 11 bases between. Germline-derived CDR1 and CDR2 are SNHLY and FYNNEI. CDR3 amino acids: CASSEWGRSTEAFF. The CDR3 nucleotides read TGTGCCAGCAGTGAATGGGGACGGTCCACTGAAGCTTTCTTT.

The chain couples TRBV28 to TRBJ2-1, with 7 bases identical to TRBD2. V dropped 4 bases and J dropped 3; count of bases not matched to a gene: 6. The CDR3 runs to 15 residues. Looked up from germline, CDR1 is MDHEN and CDR2 is SYDVKM. CDR3 protein: CASSSGLGIYNEQFF. DNA for the CDR3: TGTGCCAGCAGTTCCGGACTAGGGATCTACAATGAGCAGTTCTTC.

The V gene is TRBV7-2, the J gene TRBJ1-1; D is unresolved. The germline gives CDR1 SGHTA, CDR2 FQGNSA. V gave up 0 bases and J gave up 0 bases, with 11 bases separating them. The CDR3 is 16 residues long. This chain's CDR3 is CASSLALGSLNTEAFF. CDR3 DNA: TGTGCCAGCAGCTTAGCGCTGGGCAGTTTGAACACTGAAGCTTTCTTT.

This chain joins TRBV5-1 and TRBJ2-7, with D perhaps TRBD1 (6 bases). V dropped 0 bases and J dropped 2 bases, with 12 bases sitting between them. Looked up from germline, CDR1 is SGHRS and CDR2 is YFSETQ. The CDR3 loop spans 15 amino acids. CDR3 protein: CASSLDIQGPYEQYF. CDR3 coding DNA: TGCGCCAGCAGCTTGGACATACAGGGTCCCTACGAGCAGTACTTC.

The CDR3 spells CASGPRTGSYEQYF. The CDR3 nucleotides read TGTGCTAGTGGTCCCCGGACGGGTTCCTACGAGCAGTACTTC. The J gene is TRBJ2-7, the V gene TRBV12-5; D ambiguous. This CDR3 comprises 14 residues. Looked up from germline, CDR1 is LGHNT and CDR2 is FRNRAP. The V gene lost 5 bases and the J gene lost 1 base, with 12 bases spanning the gap.

V usage is TRBV5-1 and J usage is TRBJ1-4; D unresolved. CDR1 SGHRS and CDR2 YFSETQ come from the germline V gene. The CDR3 is 14 residues long. The V end lost 4 bases, the J end lost 7 bases, and 14 bases lay between the germline ends. The DNA for the CDR3 is TGCGCCAGCAGCATTGATATACGGGTTGAAAAACTGTTTTTT. This translates into CASSIDIRVEKLFF.

This clone appeared a few times. CDR3 in amino acids: CASSPSGEPDTQYF. CDR3 DNA: TGTGCCAGCAGCCCTAGCGGGGAGCCAGATACGCAGTATTTT. The V gene is TRBV9, the J gene TRBJ2-3; 9 nucleotides align to TRBD2. V lost 4 bases and J lost 4; bases outside the gene matches: 4. The CDR3 is made up of 14 amino acids. Germline V gene sequence: CDR1 SGDLS, CDR2 YYNGEE.

V gene TRBV7-9 combines with J gene TRBJ1-1, with D possibly matching TRBD1 (5 bases). Trimming took off 4 bases at V and 8 bases at J, with 23 bases between the two ends. Germline V gene sequence: CDR1 SEHNR, CDR2 FQNEAQ (reference sequence). This CDR3 comprises 16 residues. The CDR3 is CASSSDAGTLPLEAFF. CDR3 DNA sequence: TGTGCCAGCAGCTCAGACGCCGGGACTCTACCACTCGAAGCTTTCTTT.